The 27 T cell receptor beta chains below were found in one sample sequenced in a study of cytomegalovirus exposure and HLA in healthy donors. Clones were read by immunoSEQ multiplex PCR, and TCRdb kept only the in-frame ones, dropping some. The sample includes roughly 100,000 clones, 86% of them seen just once. Sequencing input: PBMCs. Every receptor here comes from a woman aged 18 to 35 in good health and CMV-seropositive.

The rearrangement uses TRBV6-5 and TRBJ1-4; D might be TRBD1 (6 bases). CDR1 is MNHEY, CDR2 SVGAGI, per germline. The CDR3 spans 14 residues. Trimming took off 6 bases at V and 7 bases at J, with 15 bases between the two ends. The CDR3 spells CASSLLGGREKLFF. CDR3 DNA: TGTGCCAGCAGCCTTCTGGGGGGGCGTGAAAAACTGTTTTTT.

V usage is TRBV28 and J usage is TRBJ2-7; unclear D gene. With 4 bases removed from V and 9 bases from J, the gap between germline ends came to 10 bases. This CDR3 has 11 amino acids. The germline CDR1 and CDR2 sequences are MDHEN and SYDVKM. The CDR3 region is CASSSEPGQYF. For the CDR3, the DNA is TGTGCCAGCAGTTCCGAACCGGGGCAGTACTTC.

The rearrangement links TRBV27 to TRBJ2-6, with D tentatively TRBD1 (5 bases). The V gene lost 5 bases and the J gene lost 0 bases, with 20 bases spanning the gap. The germline V gene encodes CDR1 MNHEY and CDR2 SMNVEV (reference sequence). The CDR3 is 19 amino acids. CDR3 coding DNA: TGTGCCAGCAGTAACCGCCGCGACAGCTTGCTCTCTGGGGCCAACGTCCTGACTTTC. Protein product: CASSNRRDSLLSGANVLTF.

The J gene is TRBJ1-2, the V gene TRBV4-1; 8 bases align to TRBD1. With 1 base clipped from V and 3 bases from J, the junction kept 13 bases outside the gene matches. The CDR3 totals 18 residues. Germline values: CDR1 MGHRA, CDR2 YSYEKL. For the CDR3, the DNA is TGCGCCAGCAGCCAAGGCCACAGGGGGGCCACTGGTGACTATGGCTACACCTTC. As protein: CASSQGHRGATGDYGYTF.

This chain's CDR3 is CASSHRPRGGALEDTQYF. The DNA of the CDR3 is TGCGCCAGCAGCCACAGGCCGCGCGGGGGGGCCCTGGAAGATACGCAGTATTTT. The genes are TRBV4-1 and TRBJ2-3, with 9 bases matching TRBD2. CDR3 length: 18 residues. Germline loops: CDR1 MGHRA, CDR2 YSYEKL. V trimming: 3 bases; J trimming: 5 bases; junction bases outside the gene matches: 15.

This clone was detected once. The chain carries TRBV27 and TRBJ2-7, with TRBD1 matching over 9 bases. Germline CDR1 and CDR2: MNHEY and SMNVEV (reference sequence). The CDR3 loop spans 13 amino acids. Unmatched junction bases numbered 4, after V lost 5 bases and J lost 5 bases. The DNA of the CDR3 is TGTGCCAGCAGTCTCCGGACAGGGGACGAGCAGTACTTC. This sequence encodes CASSLRTGDEQYF.

The rearrangement joins TRBV9 to TRBJ1-6, with a possible D match to TRBD1 (6 bases). Trimming pared 0 bases from V and 10 bases from J, leaving 8 bases between. Germline lookup yields CDR1 SGDLS and CDR2 YYNGEE. The length of the CDR3 is 13 residues. CDR3 region: CASSVAGESPLHF. The DNA of the CDR3 is TGTGCCAGCAGCGTAGCAGGGGAGTCACCCCTCCACTTT. Together with reference TRBV9 and TRBJ1-6, the CDR3 gives the full variable domain: DSGVTQTPKHLITATGQRVTLRCSPRSGDLSVYWYQQSLDQGLQFLIQYYNGEERAKGNILERFSAQQFPDLHSELNLSSLELGDSALYFCASSVAGESPLHFGNGTRLTVT.

The chain carries TRBV12-5 and TRBJ1-2; D remains unclear. The CDR3 spans 13 residues. The V end lost 4 bases, the J end lost 4 bases, and 10 bases lay between the germline ends. Germline CDR1 is LGHNT and CDR2 is FRNRAP. The CDR3 protein is CASGSPNSYGYTF. CDR3 nucleotide sequence: TGTGCTAGTGGTTCCCCAAACAGCTATGGCTACACCTTC.

This clone was counted between two and nine times. The chain is built from TRBV6-1 and TRBJ2-2; 8 positions match TRBD1. CDR3 size: 18 residues. Trimming at V came to 0 bases and at J to 3 bases, leaving 9 bases not matched to a gene. Germline CDR1 and CDR2: MNHNS and SASEGT. The CDR3 nucleotides read TGTGCCAGCAGTGAAGCAGGCCTTGGACAGGGATACACCGGGGAGCTGTTTTTT. Protein sequence: CASSEAGLGQGYTGELFF.

The V gene is TRBV2, the J gene TRBJ2-7, with 8 nucleotides matching TRBD1. Germline CDR1 reads SNHLY; CDR2 reads FYNNEI. The CDR3 runs to 14 residues. The J segment lost 6 bases and the V segment lost 4 bases, leaving 8 bases of the junction unmatched. CDR3 sequence: CASSVDRGVGEQYF. The CDR3 DNA reads as TGTGCCAGCAGTGTAGACAGGGGAGTAGGCGAGCAGTACTTC.

This clone was observed a single time. V gene TRBV9 combines with J gene TRBJ2-1; D uncertain. There are 13 residues in the CDR3. V lost 4 bases to trimming and J lost 1 base, with 6 bases between them. The V gene's germline CDR1 is SGDLS and CDR2 YYNGEE. The CDR3 is CASSFSSYNEQFF. The DNA for the CDR3 is TGTGCCAGCAGCTTTAGTTCCTACAATGAGCAGTTCTTC.

V and J are TRBV30 and TRBJ2-7; a weak D match, TRBD2 (6 bases). Germline V gene data show CDR1 as GTSNPN and CDR2 as SVGIG (reference sequence). The CDR3 is made up of 12 amino acids. Deletions cut 3 bases from V and 5 bases from J, with 11 bases between. CDR3 sequence: CAWSSSGHEQYF. The CDR3 nucleotides read TGTGCCTGGAGCAGTAGCGGACACGAGCAGTACTTC.

The chain uses TRBV23-1 and TRBJ1-2; maybe TRBD1 (6 bases). TRBV23-1 has ORF status, its function being uncertain. Trimming removed 5 bases at V and 3 bases at J, with 10 bases between. The CDR3 is 13 residues long. The CDR3 loop reads CASSCRGDYGYTF. The CDR3 DNA sequence: TGCGCCAGCAGTTGCAGGGGCGACTATGGCTACACCTTC.

This chain links TRBV19 with TRBJ1-5; 8 bases align to TRBD1. The CDR3 sequence is 15 residues long. Unmatched junction bases numbered 9, after V lost 5 bases and J lost 6 bases. Per the germline V gene, CDR1 is LNHDA and CDR2 is SQIVND (reference sequence). The DNA of the CDR3 is TGTGCCAGTAGTGTCGGGACAGGAGGCGGTCAGCCCCAGCATTTT. Its protein is CASSVGTGGGQPQHF.

This chain uses TRBV5-4 with TRBJ1-6; TRBD1 aligns across 7 bases. In germline, CDR1 is SGHNT, CDR2 YYREEE (reference sequence). V lost 5 bases and J lost 11; bases outside the gene matches: 7. The length of the CDR3 is 13 residues. The CDR3 region has the DNA TGTGCCAGCAGGGGGACAGATTATACACCCCTCCACTTT. It codes for CASRGTDYTPLHF. Using reference TRBV5-4 and TRBJ1-6 for the parts outside the CDR3, the full variable domain is ETGVTQSPTHLIKTRGQQVTLRCSSQSGHNTVSWYQQALGQGPQFIFQYYREEENGRGNFPPRFSGLQFPNYSSELNVNALELDDSALYLCASRGTDYTPLHFGNGTRLTVT.

The rearrangement joins TRBV2 to TRBJ1-4, with 7 positions matching TRBD1. This CDR3 is built from 12 residues. Germline V gene data show CDR1 as SNHLY and CDR2 as FYNNEI. Trimming at V came to 11 bases and at J to 0 bases, leaving 0 bases not matched to a gene. The CDR3: CAGQATNEKLFF. For the CDR3, the DNA is TGTGCCGGACAGGCAACTAATGAAAAACTGTTTTTT.

This clone was seen a single time. The CDR3 sequence is CASSLTGGAYEKLFF. DNA for the CDR3: TGCGCCAGCAGCCTAACAGGGGGCGCTTATGAAAAACTGTTTTTT. This sequence joins TRBV5-1 and TRBJ1-4; 9 bases are shared with TRBD1. The CDR3 extends over 15 amino acids. Trimming took 4 bases from V and 6 from J; bases not matched to a gene: 7. Germline lookup yields CDR1 SGHRS and CDR2 YFSETQ. Variable domain in full (rest from reference TRBV5-1 and TRBJ1-4): KAGVTQTPRYLIKTRGQQVTLSCSPISGHRSVSWYQQTPGQGLQFLFEYFSETQRNKGNFPGRFSGRQFSNSRSEMNVSTLELGDSALYLCASSLTGGAYEKLFFGSGTQLSVL.

The CDR3 DNA is TGCGCCAGCAGCGTTCGAGCGGGGGGAGATACGCAGTATTTT. Translating it yields CASSVRAGGDTQYF. V and J are TRBV5-1 and TRBJ2-3, with 9 bases that match TRBD2. The germline CDR1 and CDR2 sequences are SGHRS and YFSETQ. V lost 4 bases to trimming and J lost 5 bases; unmatched junction nucleotides: 5. The CDR3 runs to 14 residues.

This chain uses TRBV10-2 with TRBJ2-7; no clear D gene. Trimming took 7 bases from V and 0 from J, leaving 16 bases between them. The CDR3 loop spans 15 amino acids. CDR1 is WSHSY and CDR2 is SAAADI in the germline V gene. The CDR3 nucleotides read TGCGCCAGCACTGACCTTAAAGACAACTCCTACGAGCAGTACTTC. Amino acids: CASTDLKDNSYEQYF.

The gene calls are TRBV27 and TRBJ2-7; TRBD2 is a possible D gene (6 bases). The CDR3 runs to 13 residues. Germline V gene data show CDR1 as MNHEY and CDR2 as SMNVEV (reference sequence). V lost 2 bases, J lost 3 bases, and 8 bases lay in between. DNA of the CDR3: TGTGCCAGCAGTTTAATCGGGGGCTACGAGCAGTACTTC. Translated, it gives CASSLIGGYEQYF.

The chain combines TRBV15 with TRBJ2-7, with 7 nucleotides matching TRBD2. Germline CDR1 LNHNV, CDR2 YYDKDF (reference sequence). Trimming removed 0 bases from V and 3 bases from J; junction bases left unmatched: 5. The CDR3 has 15 residues. The CDR3 DNA reads as TGTGCCACCAGCAGAGAGGGGGGGATCCTCTACGAGCAGTACTTC. Its protein product is CATSREGGILYEQYF.

The CDR3 bases are TGTGCCAGCAGTTCCCGACAGGGCAGGGAAACTGAAGCTTTCTTT. It encodes CASSSRQGRETEAFF. This chain links TRBV28 with TRBJ1-1, with 7 bases lining up with TRBD1. The germline V gene has CDR1 MDHEN and CDR2 SYDVKM. The CDR3 extends over 15 amino acids. The J segment lost 5 bases and the V segment lost 4 bases, leaving 10 bases of the junction unmatched.

The V gene is TRBV6-4, the J gene TRBJ2-1, with 8 bases matching TRBD2. This CDR3 has 16 residues. The V gene's germline CDR1 is MRHNA and CDR2 SNTAGT. J lost 4 bases, V lost 0 bases, and 5 bases had no gene match. CDR3 region: CASSDSAGGFYNEQFF. The CDR3, as DNA: TGTGCCAGCAGTGACTCCGCGGGGGGCTTTTACAATGAGCAGTTCTTC.

V gene TRBV5-6 combines with J gene TRBJ1-4, with 10 bases matching TRBD1. Germline V gives CDR1 SGHDT, CDR2 YYEEEE. Trimming at V came to 3 bases and at J to 7 bases, leaving 3 bases not matched to a gene. The CDR3 runs 14 residues. CDR3 residues: CASSSGTGVEKLFF. In DNA, the CDR3 is TGTGCCAGCAGCTCCGGGACAGGGGTTGAAAAACTGTTTTTT.

The chain combines TRBV18 with TRBJ2-7; perhaps TRBD1 as D (5 bases). V gave up 1 base and J gave up 2 bases, with 6 bases separating them. In germline, CDR1 is KGHSH, CDR2 LQKENI. This CDR3 comprises 13 residues. The DNA for the CDR3 is TGTGCCAGCTCACCACTGACAGCCTACGAGCAGTACTTC. Encoded protein: CASSPLTAYEQYF. The full variable domain, in which reference TRBV18 and TRBJ2-7 provide the parts outside the CDR3, is NAGVMQNPRHLVRRRGQEARLRCSPMKGHSHVYWYRQLPEEGLKFMVYLQKENIIDESGMPKERFSAEFPKEGPSILRIQQVVRGDSAAYFCASSPLTAYEQYFGPGTRLTVT.

The chain employs TRBV7-9 and TRBJ2-7; TRBD2 aligns across 8 bases. Trimming took 1 base from V and 2 from J; bases not matched to a gene: 1. This CDR3 comprises 14 residues. The germline gives CDR1 SEHNR, CDR2 FQNEAQ (reference sequence). The CDR3 spells CASSLEGLAYEQYF. The DNA for the CDR3 is TGTGCCAGCAGCTTAGAGGGACTAGCCTACGAGCAGTACTTC.

The V and J genes are TRBV7-8 and TRBJ2-5; 7 bases align to TRBD2. Trimming cost V 5 bases and J 5 bases; bases outside gene matches: 11. There are 15 residues in the CDR3. CDR1 and CDR2 from the germline V gene are SGHVS and FQNEAQ. Written as DNA, the CDR3 is TGTGCCAGCAGCCTAAGCTGGACTAGGATGGAGACCCAGTACTTC. This translates into CASSLSWTRMETQYF.